This TCR beta chain was identified during a study of T cells in Graves' hyperthyroidism and ophthalmopathy. Study as a whole: Before treatment of any kind, peripheral blood was taken at initial diagnosis. Study-wide results and caveats: Model output signaled ophthalmopathy a median roughly 6 months ahead of onset. Most thyroid clonotypes expanded above 0.001 appeared in blood too.

In its sample, this clonotype was seen a few times. No antigen is known for it. Inclusion characteristics of ophthalmopathy patients comprised a Clinical Activity Score of at least 3, a NOSPECS grade of at least 4, and duration under 3 months. Germline lookup yields CDR1 MGHRA and CDR2 YSYEKL. V shed 3 bases and J shed 4 bases, with 7 bases lying between them. The CDR3 covers 13 residues. Amplified TCR beta CDR3 regions came from RNA transcripts. The HTBI primer set was used in a first-round RT-PCR of the TCR CDR3. TCRdb reprocessed the multiplex PCR reads via MiXCR and lists one record per CDR3 protein. The sample shows 500,000 to 750,000 distinct CDR3 sequences, approximately 14% of them seen only once.

This rearrangement joins TRBV4-1 to TRBJ1-3; D might be TRBD1 (5 bases). Material for sequencing was blood. The receptor comes from a woman aged 18-29 years with Graves' ophthalmopathy. DNA of the CDR3: TGCGCCAGCAGCCACCCAGGGGGAAACACCATATATTTT. This sequence encodes CASSHPGGNTIYF.